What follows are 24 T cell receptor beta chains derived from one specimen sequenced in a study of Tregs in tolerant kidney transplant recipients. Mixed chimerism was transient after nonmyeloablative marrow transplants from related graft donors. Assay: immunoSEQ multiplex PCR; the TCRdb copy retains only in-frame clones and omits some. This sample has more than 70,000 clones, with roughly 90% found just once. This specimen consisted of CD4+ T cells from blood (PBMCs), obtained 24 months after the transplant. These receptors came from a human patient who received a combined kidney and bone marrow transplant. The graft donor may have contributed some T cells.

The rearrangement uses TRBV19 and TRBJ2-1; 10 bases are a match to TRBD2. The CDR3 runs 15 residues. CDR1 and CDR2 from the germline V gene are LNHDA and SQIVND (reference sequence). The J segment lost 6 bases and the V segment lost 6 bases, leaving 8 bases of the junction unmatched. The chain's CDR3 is CASSFLAGVPNEQFF. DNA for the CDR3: TGTGCCAGTAGCTTCCTAGCGGGAGTCCCCAATGAGCAGTTCTTC.

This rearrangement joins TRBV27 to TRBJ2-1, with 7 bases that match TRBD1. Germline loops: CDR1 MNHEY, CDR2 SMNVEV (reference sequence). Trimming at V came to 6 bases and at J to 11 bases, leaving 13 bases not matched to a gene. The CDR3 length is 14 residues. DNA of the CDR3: TGTGCCAGCAGCCTCCAGGGAAGACAGGGTAAGCAGTTCTTC. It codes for CASSLQGRQGKQFF.

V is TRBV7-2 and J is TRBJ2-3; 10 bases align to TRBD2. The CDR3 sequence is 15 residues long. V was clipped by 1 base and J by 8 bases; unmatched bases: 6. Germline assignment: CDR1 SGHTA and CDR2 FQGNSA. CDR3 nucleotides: TGTGCCAGCAGCTTAGGGTCTAGCGGGAGCAGTACGCAGTATTTT. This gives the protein CASSLGSSGSSTQYF.

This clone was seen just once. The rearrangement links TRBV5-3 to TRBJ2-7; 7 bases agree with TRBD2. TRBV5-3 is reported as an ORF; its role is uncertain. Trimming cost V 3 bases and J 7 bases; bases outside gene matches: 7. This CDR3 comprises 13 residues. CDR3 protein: CARSSLGGLEQYF. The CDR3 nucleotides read TGTGCCAGAAGCTCCCTGGGGGGGTTGGAGCAGTACTTC.

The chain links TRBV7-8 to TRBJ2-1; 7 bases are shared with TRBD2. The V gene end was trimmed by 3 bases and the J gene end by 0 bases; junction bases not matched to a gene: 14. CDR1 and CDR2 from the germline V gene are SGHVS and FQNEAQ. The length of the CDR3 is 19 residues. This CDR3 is CASSFLGGGSGGSYNEQFF. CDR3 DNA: TGTGCCAGCAGCTTTCTTGGCGGGGGTTCCGGAGGCTCCTACAATGAGCAGTTCTTC.

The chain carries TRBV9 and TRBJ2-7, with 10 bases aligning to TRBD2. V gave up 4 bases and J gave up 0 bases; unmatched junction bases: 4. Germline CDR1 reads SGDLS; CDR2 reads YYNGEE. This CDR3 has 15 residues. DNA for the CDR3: TGTGCCAGCAGCCCCGGGACTAGCGTCTCCTACGAGCAGTACTTC. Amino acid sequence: CASSPGTSVSYEQYF. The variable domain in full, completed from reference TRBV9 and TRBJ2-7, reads DSGVTQTPKHLITATGQRVTLRCSPRSGDLSVYWYQQSLDQGLQFLIQYYNGEERAKGNILERFSAQQFPDLHSELNLSSLELGDSALYFCASSPGTSVSYEQYFGPGTRLTVT.

DNA for the CDR3: TGCGCCAGCAGAGCCCCCTACCGGGACAGGAACTATGGCTACACCTTC. It yields the protein CASRAPYRDRNYGYTF. J is TRBJ1-2 and V is TRBV5-1; 8 bases line up with TRBD1. V shed 5 bases, J shed 2 bases, and the junction held 11 bases outside the gene matches. CDR1 SGHRS and CDR2 YFSETQ come from the germline V gene. The CDR3 contains 16 residues.

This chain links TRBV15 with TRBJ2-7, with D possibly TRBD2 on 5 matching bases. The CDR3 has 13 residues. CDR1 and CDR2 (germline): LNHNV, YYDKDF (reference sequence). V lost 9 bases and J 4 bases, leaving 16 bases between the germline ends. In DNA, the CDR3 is TGTGCCACTTCGGCAGGCTCGGGGTACGAGCAGTACTTC. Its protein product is CATSAGSGYEQYF.

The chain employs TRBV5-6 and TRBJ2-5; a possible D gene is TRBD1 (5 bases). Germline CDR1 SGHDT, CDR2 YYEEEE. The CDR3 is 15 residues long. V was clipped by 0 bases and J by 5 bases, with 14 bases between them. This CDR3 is CASSLGGTGAETQYF. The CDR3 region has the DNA TGTGCCAGCAGCTTGGGGGGAACAGGAGCCGAGACCCAGTACTTC.

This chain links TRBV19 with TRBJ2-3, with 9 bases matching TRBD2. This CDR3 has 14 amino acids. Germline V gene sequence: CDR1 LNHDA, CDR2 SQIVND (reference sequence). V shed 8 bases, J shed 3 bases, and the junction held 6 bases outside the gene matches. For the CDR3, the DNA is TGTGCCAGTCGACTAGCGGACGAGACAGATACGCAGTATTTT. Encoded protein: CASRLADETDTQYF.

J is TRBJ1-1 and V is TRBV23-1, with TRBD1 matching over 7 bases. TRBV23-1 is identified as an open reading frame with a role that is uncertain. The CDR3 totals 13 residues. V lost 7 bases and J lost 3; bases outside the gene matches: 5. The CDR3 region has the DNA TGCGCCAGCACCTCTACAGGGGACACTGAAGCTTTCTTT. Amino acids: CASTSTGDTEAFF.

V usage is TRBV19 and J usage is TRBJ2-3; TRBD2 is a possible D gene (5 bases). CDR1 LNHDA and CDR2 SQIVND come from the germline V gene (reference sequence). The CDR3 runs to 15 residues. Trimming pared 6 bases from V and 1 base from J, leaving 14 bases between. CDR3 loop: CASSVTGIRTDTQYF. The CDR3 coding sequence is TGTGCCAGTAGCGTGACGGGAATCCGCACAGATACGCAGTATTTT. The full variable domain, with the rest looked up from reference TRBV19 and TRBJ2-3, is DGGITQSPKYLFRKEGQNVTLSCEQNLNHDAMYWYRQDPGQGLRLIYYSQIVNDFQKGDIAEGYSVSREKKESFPLTVTSAQKNPTAFYLCASSVTGIRTDTQYFGPGTRLTVL.

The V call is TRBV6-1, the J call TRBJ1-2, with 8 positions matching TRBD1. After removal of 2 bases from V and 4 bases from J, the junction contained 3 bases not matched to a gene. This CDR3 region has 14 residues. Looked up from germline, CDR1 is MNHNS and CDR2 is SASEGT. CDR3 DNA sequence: TGTGCCAGCAGTGAAATGGGACAGGTCTATGGCTACACCTTC. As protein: CASSEMGQVYGYTF.

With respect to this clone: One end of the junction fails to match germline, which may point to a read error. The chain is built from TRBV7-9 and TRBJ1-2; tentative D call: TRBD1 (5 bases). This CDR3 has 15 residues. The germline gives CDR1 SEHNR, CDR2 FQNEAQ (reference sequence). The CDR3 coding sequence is TGTGCCAGCAGCTTTCTCGACAGCTCCAACTCTGGCTACACCTTC. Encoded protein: CASSFLDSSNSGYTF.

This CDR3 reads CASSLNVGQNPYGYTF. The DNA of the CDR3 is TGCGCCAGCAGCTTGAATGTGGGACAGAACCCCTATGGCTACACCTTC. The chain employs TRBV5-1 and TRBJ1-2; TRBD1 agrees at 7 bases. There are 16 residues in the CDR3. Germline V gives CDR1 SGHRS, CDR2 YFSETQ. V lost 1 base and J lost 4; bases outside the gene matches: 10.

CDR3: CASSWGTADSNQPQHF. The CDR3 DNA reads TGCGCCAGCAGCTGGGGGACAGCTGATAGCAATCAGCCCCAGCATTTT. This chain links TRBV5-1 with TRBJ1-5; 7 bases fit TRBD1. V shed 3 bases and J 0 bases; nucleotides not matched to a gene: 6. This CDR3 spans 16 amino acids. In germline, CDR1 is SGHRS, CDR2 YFSETQ.

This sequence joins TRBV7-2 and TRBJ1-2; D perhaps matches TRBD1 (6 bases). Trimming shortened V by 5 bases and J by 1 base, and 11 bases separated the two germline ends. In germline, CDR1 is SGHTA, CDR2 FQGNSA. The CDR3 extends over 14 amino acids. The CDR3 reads CASSGRTDNYGYTF. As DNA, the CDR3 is TGTGCCAGCAGCGGACGGACAGATAACTATGGCTACACCTTC.

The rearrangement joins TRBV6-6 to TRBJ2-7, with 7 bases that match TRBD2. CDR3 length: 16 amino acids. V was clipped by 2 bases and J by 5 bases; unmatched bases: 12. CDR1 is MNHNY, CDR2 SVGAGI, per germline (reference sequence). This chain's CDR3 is CASSYPGGRAGDEQYF. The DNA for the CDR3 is TGTGCCAGCAGTTACCCTGGAGGGAGGGCCGGCGACGAGCAGTACTTC.

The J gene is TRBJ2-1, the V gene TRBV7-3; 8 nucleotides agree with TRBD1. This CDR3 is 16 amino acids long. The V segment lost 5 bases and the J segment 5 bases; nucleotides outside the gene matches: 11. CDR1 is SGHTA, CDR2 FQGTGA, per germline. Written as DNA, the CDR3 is TGTGCCAGCAGCCCCTCCCGGACAGGGTTTAACAATGAGCAGTTCTTC. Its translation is CASSPSRTGFNNEQFF.

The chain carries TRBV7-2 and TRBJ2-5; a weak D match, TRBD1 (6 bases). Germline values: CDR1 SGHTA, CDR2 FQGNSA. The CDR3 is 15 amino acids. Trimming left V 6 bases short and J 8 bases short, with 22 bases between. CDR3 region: CASSALGPGVRTQYF. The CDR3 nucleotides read TGTGCCAGCAGTGCCCTCGGTCCAGGGGTTAGAACCCAGTACTTC. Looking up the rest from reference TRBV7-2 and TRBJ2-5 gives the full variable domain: GAGVSQSPSNKVTEKGKDVELRCDPISGHTALYWYRQSLGQGLEFLIYFQGNSAPDKSGLPSDRFSAERTGGSVSTLTIQRTQQEDSAVYLCASSALGPGVRTQYFGPGTRLLVL.

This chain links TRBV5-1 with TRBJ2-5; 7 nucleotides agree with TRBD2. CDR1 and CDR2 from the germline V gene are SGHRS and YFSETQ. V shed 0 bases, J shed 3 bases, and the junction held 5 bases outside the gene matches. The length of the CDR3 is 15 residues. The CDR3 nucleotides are TGCGCCAGCAGCTTGGTGGCTAGCGGAAAAGAGACCCAGTACTTC. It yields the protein CASSLVASGKETQYF.

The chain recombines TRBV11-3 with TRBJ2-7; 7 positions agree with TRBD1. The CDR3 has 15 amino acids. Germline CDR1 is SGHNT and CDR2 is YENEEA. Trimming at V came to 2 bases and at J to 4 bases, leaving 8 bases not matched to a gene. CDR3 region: CASSLMRGLVYEQYF. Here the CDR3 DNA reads TGTGCCAGCAGCTTAATGAGGGGGCTGGTTTACGAGCAGTACTTC.

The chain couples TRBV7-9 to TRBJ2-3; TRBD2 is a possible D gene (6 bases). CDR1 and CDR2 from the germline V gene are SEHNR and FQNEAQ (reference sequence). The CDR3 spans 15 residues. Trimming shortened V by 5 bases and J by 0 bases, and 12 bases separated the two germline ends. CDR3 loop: CASSPRAGSTDTQYF. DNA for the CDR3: TGTGCCAGCAGCCCGCGAGCGGGTAGCACAGATACGCAGTATTTT.

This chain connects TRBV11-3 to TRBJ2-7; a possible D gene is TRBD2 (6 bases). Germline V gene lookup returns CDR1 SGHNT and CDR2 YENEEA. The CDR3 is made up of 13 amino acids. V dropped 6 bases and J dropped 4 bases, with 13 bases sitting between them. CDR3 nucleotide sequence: TGTGCCAGCAGTCGCTCCGGGAGTTACGAGCAGTACTTC. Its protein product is CASSRSGSYEQYF.